Listed here are 19 T cell receptor beta chains from one sample, sequenced in a study of cytomegalovirus exposure and HLA in healthy donors. PCR was performed using 60 Vbeta and 13 Jbeta primers. Clones were sequenced by immunoSEQ multiplex PCR, and TCRdb holds only the in-frame ones, with some missing. The sample holds 100,000 or so clones, more than 60% seen once. The sequenced sample consisted of PBMCs. These receptors were collected from a male donor in good health and CMV-seronegative.

The J gene is TRBJ2-3, the V gene TRBV12-5; TRBD2 matches 8 bases. Germline lookup yields CDR1 LGHNT and CDR2 FRNRAP. The CDR3 contains 13 residues. V lost 6 bases and J lost 6; bases outside the gene matches: 5. The CDR3 protein is CASGGTRVDTQYF. The CDR3 region has the DNA TGTGCTAGTGGAGGGACTAGGGTTGATACGCAGTATTTT.

V gene TRBV10-3 combines with J gene TRBJ2-5; D not certain. V dropped 2 bases and J dropped 3 bases, with 7 bases sitting between them. This CDR3 contains 13 residues. Germline assignment: CDR1 ENHRY and CDR2 SYGVKD. The CDR3 loop is CAISEGQKETQYF. The CDR3 DNA sequence: TGTGCCATCAGTGAGGGGCAGAAAGAGACCCAGTACTTC.

The chain links TRBV9 to TRBJ2-1; 8 bases match TRBD2. With 2 bases clipped from V and 9 bases from J, the junction kept 4 bases outside the gene matches. This CDR3 contains 13 residues. From germline, CDR1 is SGDLS and CDR2 YYNGEE. CDR3 DNA: TGTGCCAGCAGCGTTGGGACTAGGGGTGAGCAGTTCTTC. This sequence encodes CASSVGTRGEQFF. The variable domain in full, with the rest retrieved from reference TRBV9 and TRBJ2-1, is DSGVTQTPKHLITATGQRVTLRCSPRSGDLSVYWYQQSLDQGLQFLIQYYNGEERAKGNILERFSAQQFPDLHSELNLSSLELGDSALYFCASSVGTRGEQFFGPGTRLTVL.

This sequence joins TRBV7-8 and TRBJ1-1; D may be TRBD1 (5 bases). This CDR3 has 15 amino acids. Trimming removed 5 bases from V and 4 bases from J, with 17 bases in between. Germline CDR1 reads SGHVS; CDR2 reads FQNEAQ. The CDR3 protein is CASSQLAGGGTEAFF. The CDR3 bases are TGTGCCAGCAGCCAACTCGCGGGGGGTGGCACTGAAGCTTTCTTT.

The V gene is TRBV28, the J gene TRBJ2-5, with D possibly matching TRBD1 (6 bases). V was shortened by 2 bases and J by 5 bases, with 15 bases between the two germline ends. This CDR3 contains 15 residues. Germline CDR1 and CDR2: MDHEN and SYDVKM. CDR3 protein: CASSLGSRGRETQYF. The DNA of the CDR3 is TGTGCCAGCAGTTTAGGGTCCAGGGGCCGGGAGACCCAGTACTTC. Looking up the rest from reference TRBV28 and TRBJ2-5 gives the full variable domain: DVKVTQSSRYLVKRTGEKVFLECVQDMDHENMFWYRQDPGLGLRLIYFSYDVKMKEKGDIPEGYSVSREKKERFSLILESASTNQTSMYLCASSLGSRGRETQYFGPGTRLLVL.

The chain combines TRBV30 with TRBJ2-5, with TRBD2 identical over 14 bases. The germline gives CDR1 GTSNPN, CDR2 SVGIG (reference sequence). The V segment lost 8 bases and the J segment 3 bases; nucleotides outside the gene matches: 14. The CDR3 loop spans 17 amino acids. CDR3 in amino acids: CAVASVPGLAGEETQYF. Written as DNA, the CDR3 is TGTGCCGTCGCCTCGGTACCGGGACTAGCGGGAGAAGAGACCCAGTACTTC.

Here the CDR3 DNA reads TGTGCCAGCAGTGATACAGGGGGCTACAATGAGCAGTTCTTC. Translated: CASSDTGGYNEQFF. The genes are TRBV2 and TRBJ2-1; 8 nucleotides line up with TRBD1. The germline V gene has CDR1 SNHLY and CDR2 FYNNEI. The V segment lost 3 bases and the J segment 3 bases; nucleotides outside the gene matches: 1. This CDR3 has 14 amino acids.

This chain joins TRBV7-3 and TRBJ2-2, with 9 bases matching TRBD1. The CDR3 loop spans 15 amino acids. Germline V gene sequence: CDR1 SGHTA, CDR2 FQGTGA. Losses at the gene ends were 5 bases for V and 5 bases for J; bases not matched to a gene: 6. CDR3 loop: CASSRRGTGTGELFF. The CDR3 DNA follows: TGTGCCAGCAGCCGTCGGGGGACAGGGACCGGGGAGCTGTTTTTT.

In its sample, this clone was seen a few times. This sequence joins TRBV6-5 and TRBJ2-5; 7 positions match TRBD1. After removal of 10 bases from V and 2 bases from J, the junction contained 10 bases not matched to a gene. Germline V lookup: CDR1 MNHEY, CDR2 SVGAGI. This CDR3 comprises 14 residues. CDR3 coding DNA: TGTGCCACCCGATGGGACAGATCACAAGAGACCCAGTACTTC. Residues: CATRWDRSQETQYF.

The chain has TRBV7-8 and TRBJ1-1; 7 bases fit TRBD1. V lost 3 bases, J lost 7 bases, and 8 bases stayed unmatched. CDR1 SGHVS and CDR2 FQNEAQ come from the germline V gene. The CDR3 is 14 residues long. CDR3 nucleotides: TGTGCCAGCAGCTTGAACAGGGGCCGAGTTGAAGCTTTCTTT. Its translation: CASSLNRGRVEAFF. The entire variable domain, with the rest obtained from reference TRBV7-8 and TRBJ1-1, is as follows: GAGVSQSPRYKVAKRGQDVALRCDPISGHVSLFWYQQALGQGPEFLTYFQNEAQLDKSGLPSDRFFAERPEGSVSTLKIQRTQQEDSAVYLCASSLNRGRVEAFFGQGTRLTVV.

J is TRBJ2-5 and V is TRBV6-6; D is perhaps TRBD1 (6 bases). Trimming stripped 5 bases from V and 2 bases from J, with 12 bases between. The CDR3 runs 14 residues. Germline loops: CDR1 MNHNY, CDR2 SVGAGI (reference sequence). The CDR3 DNA reads TGTGCCAGCAGTCCAATCGGACAGCAAGAGACCCAGTACTTC. Encoded protein: CASSPIGQQETQYF.

The chain combines TRBV7-2 with TRBJ1-5; weak D call: TRBD1 (5 bases). V gave up 1 base and J gave up 6 bases, with 7 bases separating them. CDR3 length equals 13 residues. Germline V gene sequence: CDR1 SGHTA, CDR2 FQGNSA. The CDR3, as DNA: TGTGCCAGCAGCTTAGGCAGGGTTCAGCCCCAGCATTTT. Encoded protein: CASSLGRVQPQHF. Based on the CDR3 plus reference TRBV7-2 and TRBJ1-5, the full variable domain is GAGVSQSPSNKVTEKGKDVELRCDPISGHTALYWYRQSLGQGLEFLIYFQGNSAPDKSGLPSDRFSAERTGGSVSTLTIQRTQQEDSAVYLCASSLGRVQPQHFGDGTRLSIL.

On this clone: The sample contains more than one DNA sequence encoding this CDR3. The rearrangement joins TRBV5-1 to TRBJ2-1; D gene ambiguous. The V end was cut by 3 bases, the J end by 7 bases, with 8 bases between. This CDR3 has 12 amino acids. The germline CDR1 and CDR2 sequences are SGHRS and YFSETQ. CDR3 residues: CASSYYGNEQFF. For the CDR3, the DNA is TGCGCCAGCAGCTACTACGGAAATGAGCAGTTCTTC.

In its sample, this clone was seen once. The chain has TRBV27 and TRBJ2-5; no clear D gene. Gene TRBJ2-7 matches the end of the DNA better, so the J call may be wrong. Germline V gene lookup returns CDR1 MNHEY and CDR2 SMNVEV (reference sequence). CDR3 length: 12 amino acids. As DNA, the CDR3 is TGTGCCAGCAGTTCTCTCTCCTACGAGCAGTACTTC. The encoded protein is CASSSLSYEQYF.

The chain joins TRBV4-3 to TRBJ1-5; TRBD1 is a possible D gene (5 bases). V dropped 0 bases and J dropped 2 bases, with 17 bases sitting between them. Germline loops: CDR1 LGHNA, CDR2 YSLEER. The CDR3 consists of 18 residues. The CDR3 nucleotides read TGCGCCAGCAGCCAAGATATGGCCAGGGCATACGGCAATCAGCCCCAGCATTTT. It codes for CASSQDMARAYGNQPQHF.

This chain connects TRBV18 to TRBJ1-5, with TRBD1 matching over 7 bases. The V gene's germline CDR1 is KGHSH and CDR2 LQKENI. The V and J ends lost 5 bases and 7 bases, in that order; junction bases with no gene match: 11. The CDR3 is 15 residues long. This CDR3 is CASSVVQGMGQPQHF. DNA of the CDR3: TGTGCCAGCTCAGTAGTACAGGGGATGGGGCAGCCCCAGCATTTT. Variable domain in full (rest from reference TRBV18 and TRBJ1-5): NAGVMQNPRHLVRRRGQEARLRCSPMKGHSHVYWYRQLPEEGLKFMVYLQKENIIDESGMPKERFSAEFPKEGPSILRIQQVVRGDSAAYFCASSVVQGMGQPQHFGDGTRLSIL.

In DNA, the CDR3 is TGTGCCAGCAGGAGGGGGACTAGCGGTACCTACGAGCAGTACTTC. It yields the protein CASRRGTSGTYEQYF. V is TRBV6-1 and J is TRBJ2-7; 11 bases are a match to TRBD2. From germline, CDR1 is MNHNS and CDR2 SASEGT. The CDR3 runs 15 residues. The J segment lost 2 bases and the V segment lost 6 bases, leaving 6 bases of the junction unmatched.

The V and J genes are TRBV29-1 and TRBJ2-4, with no clear D. CDR3 length equals 16 residues. V shed 7 bases and J shed 0 bases, with 19 bases lying between them. The germline V gene encodes CDR1 SQVTM and CDR2 ANQGSEA. The DNA for the CDR3 is TGCAGCGCTCGTCTCTCGTATAAAATAGCCAAAAACATTCAGTACTTC. Translating gives CSARLSYKIAKNIQYF. The full variable domain, with the rest looked up from reference TRBV29-1 and TRBJ2-4, is SAVISQKPSRDICQRGTSLTIQCQVDSQVTMMFWYRQQPGQSLTLIATANQGSEATYESGFVIDKFPISRPNLTFSTLTVSNMSPEDSSIYLCSARLSYKIAKNIQYFGAGTRLSVL.

By sample fraction, this clone is medium-sized. The chain recombines TRBV27 with TRBJ1-4; D not resolved. Deletions cut 4 bases from V and 5 bases from J, with 11 bases between. Germline-derived CDR1 and CDR2 are MNHEY and SMNVEV (reference sequence). CDR3 size: 14 residues. CDR3 loop: CASSSTLQNEKLFF. The CDR3 DNA sequence: TGTGCCAGCAGTTCGACACTTCAGAATGAAAAACTGTTTTTT.